This T cell receptor beta chain was found in a study of T cell responses to AZD1222 COVID-19 vaccine. V was trimmed by 5 bases and J by 2 bases, leaving 13 bases between them. The germline V gene encodes CDR1 LNHDA and CDR2 SQIVND (reference sequence). This CDR3 spans 15 amino acids. Study-level results: Dominant CD4 TCR responses targeted spike regions 160-218 and 743-854. Once two AZD1222 doses were given, Spike-specific TCR breadth and depth went up. Samples come after the peak T cell response, not at day 14.

Comments on this clone: The antigen is not known.

Measured with immunoSEQ multiplex PCR; TCRdb has only the in-frame clones, and not every one. The sample holds tens of thousands of clones; 65% to 90% are singletons and the top ten take roughly a tenth. The sample in question was peripheral blood, obtained on day 0 of AZD1222 vaccination. This TCR was recovered from an adult in good health. The chain is built from TRBV19 and TRBJ1-3; D is uncertain. CDR3 DNA sequence: TGTGCCAGTAGTGCTACACGGCGTGCTGGAAACACCATATATTTT. This codes for CASSATRRAGNTIYF.